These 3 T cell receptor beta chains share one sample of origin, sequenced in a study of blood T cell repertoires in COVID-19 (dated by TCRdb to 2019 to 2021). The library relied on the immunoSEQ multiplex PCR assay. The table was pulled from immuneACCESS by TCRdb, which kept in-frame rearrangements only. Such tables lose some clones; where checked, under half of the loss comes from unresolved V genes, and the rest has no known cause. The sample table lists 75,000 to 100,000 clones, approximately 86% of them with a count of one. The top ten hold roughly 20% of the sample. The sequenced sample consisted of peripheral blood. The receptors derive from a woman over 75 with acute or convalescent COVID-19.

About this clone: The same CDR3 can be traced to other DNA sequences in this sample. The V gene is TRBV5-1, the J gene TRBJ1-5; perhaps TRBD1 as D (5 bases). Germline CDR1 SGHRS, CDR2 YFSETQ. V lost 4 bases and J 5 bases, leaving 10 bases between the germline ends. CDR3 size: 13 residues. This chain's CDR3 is CASSLEGYQPQHF. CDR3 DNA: TGCGCCAGCAGCCTGGAGGGGTATCAGCCCCAGCATTTT.

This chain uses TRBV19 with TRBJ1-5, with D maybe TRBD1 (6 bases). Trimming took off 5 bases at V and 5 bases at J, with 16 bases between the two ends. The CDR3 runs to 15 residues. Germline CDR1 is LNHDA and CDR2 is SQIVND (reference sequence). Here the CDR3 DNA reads TGTGCCAGTAGTGACCAGGGGCTAGTCTATCAGCCCCAGCATTTT. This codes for CASSDQGLVYQPQHF. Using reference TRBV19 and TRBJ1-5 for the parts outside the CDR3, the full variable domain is DGGITQSPKYLFRKEGQNVTLSCEQNLNHDAMYWYRQDPGQGLRLIYYSQIVNDFQKGDIAEGYSVSREKKESFPLTVTSAQKNPTAFYLCASSDQGLVYQPQHFGDGTRLSIL.

As DNA, the CDR3 is TGTGCCAGTACCCCGGACAGTAGAAACACCATATATTTT. Translated, it gives CASTPDSRNTIYF. The chain links TRBV19 to TRBJ1-3; the D gene is possibly TRBD1 (6 bases). This CDR3 spans 13 amino acids. Trimming cost V 7 bases and J 5 bases, with 12 bases left between them. Germline CDR1 LNHDA, CDR2 SQIVND (reference sequence).